The 3 T cell receptor beta chains given below trace back to one sample, sequenced in a study of sequential checkpoint blockade in melanoma. Indicated treatment: randomized to nivolumab then ipilimumab (arm A) or the reverse (arm B). Sequencing was performed with immunoSEQ multiplex PCR; in TCRdb, only in-frame clones are kept and a portion is missing. The sample consists of 950 to 1,200 clones, under 25% of them appearing once. The material was tumor tissue (inferred from file names), obtained from a patient given nivolumab and ipilimumab in sequence. These receptors came from a human donor with melanoma.

This clone was seen a few times. The chain carries TRBV30 and TRBJ1-3; 7 positions agree with TRBD1. V shed 2 bases, J shed 2 bases, and the junction held 3 bases outside the gene matches. Germline CDR1 reads GTSNPN; CDR2 reads SVGIG (reference sequence). The CDR3 length is 14 residues. The chain's CDR3 is CAWSRGQAGNTIYF. DNA for the CDR3: TGTGCCTGGAGTAGGGGGCAGGCTGGAAACACCATATATTTT.

This clone was recorded a few times. V is TRBV7-7 and J is TRBJ1-6, with D unclear. The germline V gene encodes CDR1 SSHAT and CDR2 FNYEAQ (reference sequence). The CDR3 covers 15 residues. With 5 bases removed from V and 0 bases from J, the gap between germline ends came to 8 bases. CDR3 sequence (DNA): TGTGCCAGCAGCCATGAAAGCTCCTATAATTCACCCCTCCACTTT. Residues: CASSHESSYNSPLHF.

This clone has just a few counts. The chain recombines TRBV9 with TRBJ1-1; 10 bases are a match to TRBD1. Per the germline V gene, CDR1 is SGDLS and CDR2 is YYNGEE. V trimming: 5 bases; J trimming: 1 base; junction bases outside the gene matches: 2. This CDR3 spans 14 amino acids. CDR3 amino acids: CASRTGGANTEAFF. CDR3 coding DNA: TGTGCCAGCAGGACAGGGGGCGCGAACACTGAAGCTTTCTTT.